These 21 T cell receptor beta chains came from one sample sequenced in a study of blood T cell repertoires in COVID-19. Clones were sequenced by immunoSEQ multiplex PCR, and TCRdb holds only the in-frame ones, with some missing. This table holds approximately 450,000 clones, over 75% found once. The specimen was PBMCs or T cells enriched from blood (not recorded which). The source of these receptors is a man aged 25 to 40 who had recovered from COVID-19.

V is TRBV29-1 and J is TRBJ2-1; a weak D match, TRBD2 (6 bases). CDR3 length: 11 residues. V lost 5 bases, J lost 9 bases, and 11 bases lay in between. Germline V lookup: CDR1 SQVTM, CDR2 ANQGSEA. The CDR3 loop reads CSVRESGEQFF. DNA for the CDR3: TGCAGCGTTCGGGAGAGCGGTGAGCAGTTCTTC.

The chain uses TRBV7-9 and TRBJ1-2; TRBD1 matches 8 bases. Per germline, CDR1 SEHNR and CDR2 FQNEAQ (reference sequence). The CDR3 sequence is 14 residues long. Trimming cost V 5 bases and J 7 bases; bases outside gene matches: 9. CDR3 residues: CASSLDRVLVGYTF. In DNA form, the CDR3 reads TGTGCCAGCAGCCTGGACAGGGTTCTGGTTGGCTACACCTTC.

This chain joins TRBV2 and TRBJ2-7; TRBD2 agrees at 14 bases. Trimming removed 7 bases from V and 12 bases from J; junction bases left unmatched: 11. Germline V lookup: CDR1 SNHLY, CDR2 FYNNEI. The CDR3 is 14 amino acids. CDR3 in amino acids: CASISGLAGVSWYF. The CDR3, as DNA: TGTGCCAGCATCTCGGGACTAGCGGGAGTTTCGTGGTACTTC.

For the CDR3, the DNA is TGCGCCAGCAGCTTGGCGAGGACAGGGGGTGAAAAACTGTTTTTT. Amino acids: CASSLARTGGEKLFF. This rearrangement joins TRBV5-1 to TRBJ1-4, with TRBD1 matching over 10 bases. This CDR3 comprises 15 residues. Looked up from germline, CDR1 is SGHRS and CDR2 is YFSETQ. Trimming took 0 bases from V and 7 from J; bases not matched to a gene: 3.

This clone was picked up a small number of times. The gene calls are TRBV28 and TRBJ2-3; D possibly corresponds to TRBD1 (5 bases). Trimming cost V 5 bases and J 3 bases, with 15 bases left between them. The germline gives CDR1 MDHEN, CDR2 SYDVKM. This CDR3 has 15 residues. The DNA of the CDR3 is TGTGCCAGCAGTAACACCCCGGACACAACAGATACGCAGTATTTT. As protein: CASSNTPDTTDTQYF.

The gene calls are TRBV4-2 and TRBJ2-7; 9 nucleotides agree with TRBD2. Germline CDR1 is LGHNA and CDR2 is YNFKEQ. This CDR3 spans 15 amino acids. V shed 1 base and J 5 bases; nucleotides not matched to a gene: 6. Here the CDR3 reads CASSQGEAGGNEQYF. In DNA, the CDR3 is TGTGCCAGCAGCCAAGGGGAAGCGGGAGGAAACGAGCAGTACTTC.

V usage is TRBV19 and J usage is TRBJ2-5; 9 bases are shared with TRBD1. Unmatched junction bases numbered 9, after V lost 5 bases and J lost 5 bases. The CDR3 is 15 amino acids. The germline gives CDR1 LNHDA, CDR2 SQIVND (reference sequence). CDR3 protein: CASSPRTGAVETQYF. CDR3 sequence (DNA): TGTGCCAGTAGTCCCCGGACAGGGGCCGTTGAGACCCAGTACTTC. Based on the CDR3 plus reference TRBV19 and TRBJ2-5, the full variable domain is DGGITQSPKYLFRKEGQNVTLSCEQNLNHDAMYWYRQDPGQGLRLIYYSQIVNDFQKGDIAEGYSVSREKKESFPLTVTSAQKNPTAFYLCASSPRTGAVETQYFGPGTRLLVL.

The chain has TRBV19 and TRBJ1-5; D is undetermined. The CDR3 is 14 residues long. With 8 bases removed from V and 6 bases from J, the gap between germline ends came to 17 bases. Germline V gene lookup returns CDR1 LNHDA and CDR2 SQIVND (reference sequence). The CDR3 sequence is CASSTIAAFQPQHF. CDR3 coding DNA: TGTGCCAGTTCTACTATCGCGGCATTTCAGCCCCAGCATTTT.

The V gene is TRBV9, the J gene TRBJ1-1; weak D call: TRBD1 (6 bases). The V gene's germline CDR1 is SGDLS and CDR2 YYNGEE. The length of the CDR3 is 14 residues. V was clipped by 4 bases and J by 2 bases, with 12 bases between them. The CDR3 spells CASSSRTANTEAFF. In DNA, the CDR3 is TGTGCCAGCAGCTCGCGGACAGCTAACACTGAAGCTTTCTTT.

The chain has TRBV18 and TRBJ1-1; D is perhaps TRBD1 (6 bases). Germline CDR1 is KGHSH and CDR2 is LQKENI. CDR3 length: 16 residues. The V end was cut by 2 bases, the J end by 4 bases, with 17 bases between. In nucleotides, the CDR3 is TGTGCCAGCTCACCAGGGGGGGCCGGGGTTTCCACTGAAGCTTTCTTT. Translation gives CASSPGGAGVSTEAFF.

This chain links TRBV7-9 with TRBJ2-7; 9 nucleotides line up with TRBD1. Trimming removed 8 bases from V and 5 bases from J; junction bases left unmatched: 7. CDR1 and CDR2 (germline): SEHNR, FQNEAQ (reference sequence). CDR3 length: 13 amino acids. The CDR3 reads CASVGQGPHEQYF. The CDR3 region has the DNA TGTGCCAGCGTGGGACAGGGTCCCCACGAGCAGTACTTC.

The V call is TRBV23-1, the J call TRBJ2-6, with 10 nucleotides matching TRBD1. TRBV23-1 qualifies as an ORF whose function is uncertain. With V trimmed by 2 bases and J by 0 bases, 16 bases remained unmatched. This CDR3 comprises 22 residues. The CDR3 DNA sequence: TGCGCCAGCAGTCAAGGAGAAAGAACCAGGACAGGGGGGGCCTCTGGGGCCAACGTCCTGACTTTC. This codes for CASSQGERTRTGGASGANVLTF.

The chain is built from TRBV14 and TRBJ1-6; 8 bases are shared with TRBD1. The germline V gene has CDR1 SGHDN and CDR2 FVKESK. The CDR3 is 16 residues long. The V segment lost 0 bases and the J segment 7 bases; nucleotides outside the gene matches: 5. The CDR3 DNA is TGTGCCAGCAGCCAAGATGCGGACAGGGTGAATTCACCCCTCCACTTT. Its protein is CASSQDADRVNSPLHF. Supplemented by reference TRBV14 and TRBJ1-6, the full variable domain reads EAGVTQFPSHSVIEKGQTVTLRCDPISGHDNLYWYRRVMGKEIKFLLHFVKESKQDESGMPNNRFLAERTGGTYSTLKVQPAELEDSGVYFCASSQDADRVNSPLHFGNGTRLTVT.

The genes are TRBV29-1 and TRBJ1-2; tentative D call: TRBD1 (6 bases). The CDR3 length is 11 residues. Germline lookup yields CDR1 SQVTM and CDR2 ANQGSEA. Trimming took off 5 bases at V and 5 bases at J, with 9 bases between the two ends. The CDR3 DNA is TGCAGCGTTCGGACAGAGTATGGCTACACCTTC. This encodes CSVRTEYGYTF.

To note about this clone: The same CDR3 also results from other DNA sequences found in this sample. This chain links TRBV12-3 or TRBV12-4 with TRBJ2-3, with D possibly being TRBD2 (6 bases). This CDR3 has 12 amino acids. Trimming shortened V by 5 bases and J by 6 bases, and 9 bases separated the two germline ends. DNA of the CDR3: TGTGCCAGCAGTACCGCGGGGGATACGCAGTATTTT. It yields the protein CASSTAGDTQYF.

The CDR3 spells CASTLRTGITGELFF. The DNA of the CDR3 is TGTGCCAGCACGCTTAGGACAGGGATCACCGGGGAGCTGTTTTTT. The chain joins TRBV2 to TRBJ2-2; 8 bases agree with TRBD1. CDR1 and CDR2 from the germline V gene are SNHLY and FYNNEI. The V segment lost 7 bases and the J segment 4 bases; nucleotides outside the gene matches: 8. This CDR3 has 15 residues.

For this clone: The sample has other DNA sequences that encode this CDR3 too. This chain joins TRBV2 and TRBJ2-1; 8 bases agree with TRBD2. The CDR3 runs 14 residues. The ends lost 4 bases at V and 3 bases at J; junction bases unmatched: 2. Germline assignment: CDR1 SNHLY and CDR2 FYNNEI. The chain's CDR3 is CASSGLAGYNEQFF. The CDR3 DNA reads TGTGCCAGCAGTGGGCTAGCGGGCTACAATGAGCAGTTCTTC.

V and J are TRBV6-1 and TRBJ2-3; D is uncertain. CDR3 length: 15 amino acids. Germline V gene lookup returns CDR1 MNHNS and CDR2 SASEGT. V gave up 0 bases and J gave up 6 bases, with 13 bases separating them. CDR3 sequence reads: CASSEAPGAWDTQYF. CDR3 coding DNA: TGTGCCAGCAGTGAAGCGCCAGGCGCATGGGATACGCAGTATTTT.

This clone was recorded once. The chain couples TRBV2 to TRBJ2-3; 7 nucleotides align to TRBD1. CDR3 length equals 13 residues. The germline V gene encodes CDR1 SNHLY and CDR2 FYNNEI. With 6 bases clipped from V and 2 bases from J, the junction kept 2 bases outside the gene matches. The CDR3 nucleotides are TGTGCCAGCAGAGGACAGGTCACAGATACGCAGTATTTT. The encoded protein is CASRGQVTDTQYF.

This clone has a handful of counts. The chain's CDR3 is CASRPTGQEGYTF. The CDR3 DNA reads as TGTGCCAGCAGACCGACAGGGCAGGAGGGCTACACCTTC. The gene calls are TRBV12-3 or TRBV12-4 and TRBJ1-2; 7 nucleotides match TRBD1. The CDR3 extends over 13 amino acids. V trimming: 6 bases; J trimming: 8 bases; junction bases outside the gene matches: 9.

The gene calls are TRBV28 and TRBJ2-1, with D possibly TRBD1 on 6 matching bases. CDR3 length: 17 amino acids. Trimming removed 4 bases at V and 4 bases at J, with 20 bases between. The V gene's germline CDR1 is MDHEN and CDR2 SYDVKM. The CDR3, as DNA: TGTGCCAGCAGTTCCACAGGGAAAGTCGTAGGATACAATGAGCAGTTCTTC. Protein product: CASSSTGKVVGYNEQFF.